The 8 T cell receptor beta chains listed next were all sequenced from one sample in a study of T cell changes during pregnancy in multiple sclerosis. Produced via immunoSEQ multiplex PCR; TCRdb's table is partial and in-frame only. The repertoire holds more than 11,000 clones, with over 90% as singletons. Sample: peripheral blood, taken in the second trimester of pregnancy. The receptors derive from a female donor in good health, enrolled as a control in a pregnancy study.

The CDR3 here is CAISESGGQGSNEQFF. Written as DNA, the CDR3 is TGTGCCATCAGTGAGTCAGGAGGACAGGGCTCCAATGAGCAGTTCTTC. V is TRBV10-3 and J is TRBJ2-1; 8 bases fit TRBD1. V gave up 0 bases and J gave up 6 bases; unmatched junction bases: 7. The CDR3 is 16 amino acids. The germline V gene encodes CDR1 ENHRY and CDR2 SYGVKD.

This clone showed up just once. The rearrangement joins TRBV6-5 to TRBJ2-2, with 9 bases lining up with TRBD2. The CDR3 has 14 residues. Germline-derived CDR1 and CDR2 are MNHEY and SVGAGI. Losses at the gene ends were 8 bases for V and 6 bases for J; bases not matched to a gene: 7. The DNA for the CDR3 is TGTGCCAGCCGGAGGACTAGCGCGGCCGGGGAGCTGTTTTTT. It is translated as CASRRTSAAGELFF.

The chain is built from TRBV9 and TRBJ1-2; tentative D call: TRBD1 (6 bases). This CDR3 comprises 15 residues. The germline CDR1 and CDR2 sequences are SGDLS and YYNGEE. V gave up 5 bases and J gave up 2 bases, with 16 bases separating them. The CDR3 DNA reads as TGTGCCAGCAGTCTCGAAGGGGGTGAAAACTATGGCTACACCTTC. Its protein is CASSLEGGENYGYTF.

The rearrangement uses TRBV6-8 and TRBJ2-2, with 7 nucleotides matching TRBD2. Looked up from germline, CDR1 is MNHGY and CDR2 is SAAAGT. V gave up 10 bases and J gave up 4 bases; unmatched junction bases: 9. This CDR3 comprises 14 residues. In DNA, the CDR3 is TGTGCCAAGGGAGGGCAGCGGGTCACCGGGGAGCTGTTTTTT. Its translation: CAKGGQRVTGELFF.

The chain links TRBV7-6 to TRBJ2-3; 8 nucleotides match TRBD1. The V segment lost 1 base and the J segment 4 bases; nucleotides outside the gene matches: 7. The germline CDR1 and CDR2 sequences are SGHVS and FNYEAQ. This CDR3 comprises 16 residues. CDR3 DNA: TGTGCCAGCAGCTTAGAACAGGGGGAAACGCCAGATACGCAGTATTTT. Its translation: CASSLEQGETPDTQYF. Full variable domain (rest looked up from reference TRBV7-6 and TRBJ2-3): GAGVSQSPRYKVTKRGQDVALRCDPISGHVSLYWYRQALGQGPEFLTYFNYEAQQDKSGLPNDRFSAERPEGSISTLTIQRTEQRDSAMYRCASSLEQGETPDTQYFGPGTRLTVL.

V gene TRBV28 combines with J gene TRBJ1-5; possible D gene TRBD1, 6 bases. The length of the CDR3 is 13 residues. CDR1 is MDHEN and CDR2 is SYDVKM in the germline V gene. V was clipped by 10 bases and J by 4 bases, with 14 bases between them. The CDR3 is CATKDSLNQPQHF. CDR3 nucleotides: TGTGCCACCAAGGACAGCCTAAATCAGCCCCAGCATTTT.

J is TRBJ1-1 and V is TRBV7-9; 7 positions match TRBD1. V trimming: 4 bases; J trimming: 3 bases; junction bases outside the gene matches: 8. The V gene's germline CDR1 is SEHNR and CDR2 FQNEAQ (reference sequence). The CDR3 extends over 15 amino acids. The CDR3 region has the DNA TGTGCCAGCAGCTATAACAGGGGCGCGGACACTGAAGCTTTCTTT. Translating it yields CASSYNRGADTEAFF.

The chain has TRBV9 and TRBJ2-7; D is uncertain. Per germline, CDR1 SGDLS and CDR2 YYNGEE. Trimming took 4 bases from V and 1 from J, leaving 12 bases between them. There are 14 residues in the CDR3. CDR3 sequence: CASSLTPTSYEQYF. CDR3 bases: TGTGCCAGCAGCTTAACCCCCACTTCCTACGAGCAGTACTTC.